What follows describes a single T cell receptor beta chain. Noted treatment: randomized to nivolumab then ipilimumab (arm A) or the reverse (arm B). The CDR3 contains 15 residues. V dropped 0 bases and J dropped 5 bases, with 12 bases sitting between them. CDR1 is SGHRS and CDR2 is YFSETQ in the germline V gene. The data are from a study of sequential checkpoint blockade in melanoma. This table comes from immunoSEQ multiplex PCR, and its TCRdb copy is limited to in-frame clones, with some not included. The sample has around 41,000 clones, roughly 88% seen once. The material was CD8+ T cells sorted from blood (inferred from file names), obtained from a patient given nivolumab and ipilimumab in sequence. This chain links TRBV5-1 with TRBJ2-1; D is possibly TRBD1 (6 bases). The sequence was collected from a human donor with melanoma. This chain's CDR3 is CASSLVRGQNNEQFF. In DNA form, the CDR3 reads TGCGCCAGCAGCTTGGTAAGGGGACAAAACAATGAGCAGTTCTTC. Looking up the rest from reference TRBV5-1 and TRBJ2-1 gives the full variable domain: KAGVTQTPRYLIKTRGQQVTLSCSPISGHRSVSWYQQTPGQGLQFLFEYFSETQRNKGNFPGRFSGRQFSNSRSEMNVSTLELGDSALYLCASSLVRGQNNEQFFGPGTRLTVL.